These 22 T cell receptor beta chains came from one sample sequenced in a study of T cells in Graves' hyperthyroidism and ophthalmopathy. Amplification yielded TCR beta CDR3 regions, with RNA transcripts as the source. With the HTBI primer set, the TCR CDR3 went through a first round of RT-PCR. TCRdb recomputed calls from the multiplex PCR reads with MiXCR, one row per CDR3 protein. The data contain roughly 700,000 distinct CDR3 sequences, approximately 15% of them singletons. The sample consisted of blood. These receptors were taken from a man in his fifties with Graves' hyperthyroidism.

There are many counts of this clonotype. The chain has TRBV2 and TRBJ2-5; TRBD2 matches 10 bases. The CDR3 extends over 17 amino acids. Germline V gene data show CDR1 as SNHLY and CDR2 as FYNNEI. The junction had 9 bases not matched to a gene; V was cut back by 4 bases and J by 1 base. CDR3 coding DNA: TGTGCCAGCAGTGCAAGGAGCGGGAGGGCCTTCCAAGAGACCCAGTACTTC. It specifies CASSARSGRAFQETQYF.

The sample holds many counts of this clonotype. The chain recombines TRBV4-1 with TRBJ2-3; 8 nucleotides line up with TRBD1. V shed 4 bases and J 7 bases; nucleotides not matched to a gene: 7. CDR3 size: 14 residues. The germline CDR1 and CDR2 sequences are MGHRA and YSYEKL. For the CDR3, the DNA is TGCGCCAGCAGCCCCCTTGGGACAGGCAATACGCAGTATTTT. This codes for CASSPLGTGNTQYF.

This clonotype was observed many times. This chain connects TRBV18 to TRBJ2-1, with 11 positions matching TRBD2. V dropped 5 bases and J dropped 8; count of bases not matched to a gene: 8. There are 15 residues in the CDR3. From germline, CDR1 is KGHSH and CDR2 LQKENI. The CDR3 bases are TGTGCCAGCTCAATCACTAGCGGGAGACGGTATGAGCAGTTCTTC. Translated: CASSITSGRRYEQFF.

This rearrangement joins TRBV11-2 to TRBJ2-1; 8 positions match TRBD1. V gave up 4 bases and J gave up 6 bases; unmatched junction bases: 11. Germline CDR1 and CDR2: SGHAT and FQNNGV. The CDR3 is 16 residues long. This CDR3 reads CASSSYQGARVNEQFF. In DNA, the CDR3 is TGTGCCAGCAGCTCCTACCAGGGGGCGCGGGTCAATGAGCAGTTCTTC. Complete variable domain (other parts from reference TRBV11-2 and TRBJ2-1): EAGVAQSPRYKIIEKRQSVAFWCNPISGHATLYWYQQILGQGPKLLIQFQNNGVVDDSQLPKDRFSAERLKGVDSTLKIQPAKLEDSAVYLCASSSYQGARVNEQFFGPGTRLTVL.

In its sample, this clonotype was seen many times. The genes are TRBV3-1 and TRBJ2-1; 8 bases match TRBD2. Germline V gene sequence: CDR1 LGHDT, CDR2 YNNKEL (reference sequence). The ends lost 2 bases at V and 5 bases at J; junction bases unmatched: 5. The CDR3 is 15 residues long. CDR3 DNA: TGTGCCAGCAGCCAACCCCGGGAGGGCCACAATGAGCAGTTCTTC. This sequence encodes CASSQPREGHNEQFF.

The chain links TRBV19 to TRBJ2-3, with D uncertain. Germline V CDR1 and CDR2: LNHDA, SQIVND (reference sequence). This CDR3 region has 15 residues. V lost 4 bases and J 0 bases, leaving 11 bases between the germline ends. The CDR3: CASSTSVSSTDTQYF. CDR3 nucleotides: TGTGCCAGTAGTACAAGCGTCTCTAGCACAGATACGCAGTATTTT.

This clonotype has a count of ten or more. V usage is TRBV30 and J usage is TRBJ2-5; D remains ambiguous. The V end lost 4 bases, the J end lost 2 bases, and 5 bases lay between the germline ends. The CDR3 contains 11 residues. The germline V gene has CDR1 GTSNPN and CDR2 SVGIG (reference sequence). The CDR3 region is CAWNTQETQYF. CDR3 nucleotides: TGTGCCTGGAACACTCAAGAGACCCAGTACTTC.

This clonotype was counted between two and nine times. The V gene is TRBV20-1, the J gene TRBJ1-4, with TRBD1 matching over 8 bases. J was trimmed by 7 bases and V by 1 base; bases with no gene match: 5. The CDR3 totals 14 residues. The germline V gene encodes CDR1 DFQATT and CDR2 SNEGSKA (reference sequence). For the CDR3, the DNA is TGCAGTGCTAGAGCCCGGACAGGGAGTGAAAAACTGTTTTTT. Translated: CSARARTGSEKLFF.

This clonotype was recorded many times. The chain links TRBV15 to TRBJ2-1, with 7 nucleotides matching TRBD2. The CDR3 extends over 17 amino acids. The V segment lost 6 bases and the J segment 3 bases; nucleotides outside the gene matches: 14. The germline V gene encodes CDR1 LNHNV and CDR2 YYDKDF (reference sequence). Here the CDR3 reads CATSYTLLQRGYNEQFF. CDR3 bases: TGTGCCACCAGTTACACTCTTCTCCAGCGGGGCTACAATGAGCAGTTCTTC. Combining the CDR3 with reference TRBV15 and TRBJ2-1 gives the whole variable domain DAMVIQNPRYQVTQFGKPVTLSCSQTLNHNVMYWYQQKSSQAPKLLFHYYDKDFNNEADTPDNFQSRRPNTSFCFLDIRSPGLGDTAMYLCATSYTLLQRGYNEQFFGPGTRLTVL.

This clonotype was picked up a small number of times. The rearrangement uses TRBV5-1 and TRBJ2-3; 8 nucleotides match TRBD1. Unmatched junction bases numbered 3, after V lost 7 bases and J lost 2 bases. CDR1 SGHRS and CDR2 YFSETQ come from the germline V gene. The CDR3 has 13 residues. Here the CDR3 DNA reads TGCGCCAGCGGACAGGGCTTCACAGATACGCAGTATTTT. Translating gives CASGQGFTDTQYF.

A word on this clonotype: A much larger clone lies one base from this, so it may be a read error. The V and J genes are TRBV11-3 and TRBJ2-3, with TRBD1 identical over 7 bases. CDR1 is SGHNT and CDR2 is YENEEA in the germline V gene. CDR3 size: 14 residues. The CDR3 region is CASSSHRGTDTQCF. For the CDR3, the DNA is TGTGCCAGCAGCAGCCACAGGGGTACAGATACGCAGTGTTTT.

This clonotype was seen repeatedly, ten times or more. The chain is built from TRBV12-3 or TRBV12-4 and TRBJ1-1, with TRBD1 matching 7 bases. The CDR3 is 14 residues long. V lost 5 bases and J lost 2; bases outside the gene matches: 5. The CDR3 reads CASSETGQNTEAFF. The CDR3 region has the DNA TGTGCCAGCAGTGAGACAGGGCAAAACACTGAAGCTTTCTTT.

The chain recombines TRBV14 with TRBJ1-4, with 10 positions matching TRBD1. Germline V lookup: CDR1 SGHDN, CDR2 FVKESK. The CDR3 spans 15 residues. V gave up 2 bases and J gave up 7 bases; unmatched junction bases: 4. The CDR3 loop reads CASSQLTGGPEKLFF. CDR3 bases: TGTGCCAGCAGCCAATTGACAGGGGGCCCTGAAAAACTGTTTTTT.

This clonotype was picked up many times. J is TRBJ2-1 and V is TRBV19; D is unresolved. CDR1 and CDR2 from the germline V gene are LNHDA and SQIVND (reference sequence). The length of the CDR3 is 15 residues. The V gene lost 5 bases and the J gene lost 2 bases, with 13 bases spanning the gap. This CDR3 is CASSRSLSTYNEQFF. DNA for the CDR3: TGTGCCAGTAGTCGGTCGTTATCAACCTACAATGAGCAGTTCTTC. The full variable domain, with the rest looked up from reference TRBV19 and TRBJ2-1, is DGGITQSPKYLFRKEGQNVTLSCEQNLNHDAMYWYRQDPGQGLRLIYYSQIVNDFQKGDIAEGYSVSREKKESFPLTVTSAQKNPTAFYLCASSRSLSTYNEQFFGPGTRLTVL.

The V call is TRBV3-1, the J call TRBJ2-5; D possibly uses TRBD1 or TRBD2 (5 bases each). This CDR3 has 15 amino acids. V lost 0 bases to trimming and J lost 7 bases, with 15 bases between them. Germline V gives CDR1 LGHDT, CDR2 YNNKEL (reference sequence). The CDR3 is CASSQDGGSAGTQYF. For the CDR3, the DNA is TGTGCCAGCAGCCAAGATGGGGGATCGGCCGGGACCCAGTACTTC.

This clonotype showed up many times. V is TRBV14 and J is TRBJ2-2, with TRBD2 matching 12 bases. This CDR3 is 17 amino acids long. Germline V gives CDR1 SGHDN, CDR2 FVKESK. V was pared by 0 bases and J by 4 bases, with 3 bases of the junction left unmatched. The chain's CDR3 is CASSQDRLAGVTGELFF. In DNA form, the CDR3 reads TGTGCCAGCAGCCAAGATAGACTAGCGGGAGTCACCGGGGAGCTGTTTTTT.

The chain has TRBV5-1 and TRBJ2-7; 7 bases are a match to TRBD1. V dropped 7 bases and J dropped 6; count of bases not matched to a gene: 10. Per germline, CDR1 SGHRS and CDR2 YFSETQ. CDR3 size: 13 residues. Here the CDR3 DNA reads TGCGCCAGCTGGGCGACAGGGCCCAGCGAGCAGTACTTC. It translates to CASWATGPSEQYF.

CDR3 sequence: CSVQGINEQYF. In DNA, the CDR3 is TGCAGCGTCCAGGGAATCAACGAGCAGTACTTC. This chain uses TRBV29-1 with TRBJ2-7; the D gene is possibly TRBD1 (5 bases). CDR1 and CDR2 (germline): SQVTM, ANQGSEA. The V gene lost 6 bases and the J gene lost 5 bases, with 11 bases spanning the gap. This CDR3 has 11 amino acids.

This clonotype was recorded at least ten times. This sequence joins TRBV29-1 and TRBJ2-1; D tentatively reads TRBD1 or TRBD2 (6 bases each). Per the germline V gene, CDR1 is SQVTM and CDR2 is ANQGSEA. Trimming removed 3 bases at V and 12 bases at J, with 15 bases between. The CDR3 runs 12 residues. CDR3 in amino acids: CSVETLQGGQFF. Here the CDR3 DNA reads TGCAGCGTTGAGACACTACAGGGAGGGCAGTTCTTC.

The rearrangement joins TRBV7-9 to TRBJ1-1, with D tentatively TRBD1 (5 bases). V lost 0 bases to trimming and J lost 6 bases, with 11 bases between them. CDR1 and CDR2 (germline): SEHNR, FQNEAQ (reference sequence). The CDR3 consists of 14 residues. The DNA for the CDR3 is TGTGCCAGCAGCTTAGCGCAGGGAAGGCCTGAAGCTTTCTTT. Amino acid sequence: CASSLAQGRPEAFF.

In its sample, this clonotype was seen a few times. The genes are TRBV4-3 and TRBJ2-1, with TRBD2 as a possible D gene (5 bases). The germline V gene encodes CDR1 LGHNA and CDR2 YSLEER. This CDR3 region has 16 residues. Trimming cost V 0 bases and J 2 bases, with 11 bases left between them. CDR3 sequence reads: CASSQDEGKAYNEQFF. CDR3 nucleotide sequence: TGCGCCAGCAGCCAAGATGAGGGTAAAGCCTACAATGAGCAGTTCTTC.

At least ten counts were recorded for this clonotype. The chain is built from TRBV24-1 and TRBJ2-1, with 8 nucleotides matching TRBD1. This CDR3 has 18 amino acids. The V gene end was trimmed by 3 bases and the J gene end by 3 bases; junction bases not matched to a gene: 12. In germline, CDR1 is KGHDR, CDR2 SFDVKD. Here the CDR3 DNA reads TGTGCCACCAGTGATCCCAATCTCAGGGGGCAGGACTACAATGAGCAGTTCTTC. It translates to CATSDPNLRGQDYNEQFF.